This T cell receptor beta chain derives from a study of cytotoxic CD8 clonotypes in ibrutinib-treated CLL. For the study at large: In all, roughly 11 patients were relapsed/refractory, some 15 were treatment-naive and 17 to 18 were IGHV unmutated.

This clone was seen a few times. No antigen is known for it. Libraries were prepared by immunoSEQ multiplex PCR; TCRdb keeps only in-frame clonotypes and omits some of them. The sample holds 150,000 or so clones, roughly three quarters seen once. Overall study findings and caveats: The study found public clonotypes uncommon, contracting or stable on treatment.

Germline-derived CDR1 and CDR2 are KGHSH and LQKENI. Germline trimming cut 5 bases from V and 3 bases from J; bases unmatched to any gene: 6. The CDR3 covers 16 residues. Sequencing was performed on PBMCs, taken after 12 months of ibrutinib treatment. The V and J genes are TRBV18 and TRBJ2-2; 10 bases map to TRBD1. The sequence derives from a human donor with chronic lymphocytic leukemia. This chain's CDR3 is CASSAGQGLDTGELFF. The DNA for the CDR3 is TGTGCCAGCTCAGCGGGACAGGGGTTGGACACCGGGGAGCTGTTTTTT.